Sequencing of this TCR beta chain was carried out in a study of T cell responses to AZD1222 COVID-19 vaccine. TCRdb's table, derived via immunoSEQ multiplex PCR, lists solely in-frame clones and lacks some. The sample carries over 100,000 clones, about 90% recorded once. V lost 1 base to trimming and J lost 0 bases, with 10 bases between them. This CDR3 contains 16 residues. In germline, CDR1 is SGHTA, CDR2 FQGNSA. The receptor was isolated from an adult in good health. J is TRBJ1-3 and V is TRBV7-2; D gene uncertain. The sample was peripheral blood, taken on day 0 of AZD1222 vaccination. The CDR3 spells CASSLDGPTSGNTIYF. In DNA form, the CDR3 reads TGTGCCAGCAGCTTAGATGGTCCAACCTCTGGAAACACCATATATTTT.